The TCR beta chain described here comes from a study of T cells in Graves' hyperthyroidism and ophthalmopathy. Overall study: Before any treatment, at initial diagnosis, peripheral blood was collected.

This clonotype occurred many times. The germline CDR1 and CDR2 sequences are SGDLS and YYNGEE. This CDR3 has 16 residues. V lost 3 bases and J lost 2, with 16 bases in between. TCR beta CDR3 region amplification was performed from RNA transcripts. HTBI primers drove first-round RT-PCR of the TCR CDR3. TCRdb re-derived calls from the multiplex PCR reads in MiXCR, one entry per CDR3 protein. The sample has around 700,000 distinct CDR3 sequences; roughly 20% are singletons. The V and J genes are TRBV9 and TRBJ2-3; maybe TRBD2 (6 bases). Input material: blood. The clonotype originates from a woman between 45 and 60 years old with Graves' hyperthyroidism that later progressed to Graves' ophthalmopathy. CDR3 amino acids: CASSDSRDSNTDTQYF. The CDR3 nucleotides are TGTGCCAGCAGCGATTCCCGGGACTCGAACACAGATACGCAGTATTTT.